Listed below are T cell receptor beta chains from one sample, sequenced in a study of blood T cell repertoires in COVID-19. TCRdb's table, derived via immunoSEQ multiplex PCR, lists solely in-frame clones and lacks some. The sample includes fewer than 300,000 clones, approximately 86% seen only once; the top ten take just under 9.5%. The sample was peripheral blood. These receptors originate from a man aged 18 to 35 with active or convalescent COVID-19. Each CDR3 is given with its conserved first and last residue. The D gene is left open where the match is weak. Size tells how often a clone was seen (once, few, many) or the class of an expanded clone, and some rows leave it out.

d_call j_call clone_size v_call cdr3_aa cdr3_nt
NA TRBJ1-3 NA TRBV2 CAIVGTGFSGNTIYF TGTGCCATCGTCGGAACAGGATTCTCTGGAAACACCATATATTTT
TRBD2 TRBJ2-1 many TRBV6-4 CASSPGTSGGDEQFF TGTGCCAGCAGTCCCGGGACTAGCGGGGGCGATGAGCAGTTCTTC
NA TRBJ2-1 NA TRBV6-4 CASSDGGGGNYNEQFF TGTGCCAGCAGTGATGGGGGCGGGGGAAACTACAATGAGCAGTTCTTC
NA TRBJ1-1 NA TRBV4-1 CASSQVETAGTEAFF TGCGCCAGCAGCCAAGTTGAGACCGCGGGTACTGAAGCTTTCTTT
NA TRBJ2-1 NA TRBV29-1 CSASGMRSYNEQFF TGCAGCGCATCCGGGATGCGCTCCTACAATGAGCAGTTCTTC
TRBD2 TRBJ2-1 NA TRBV29-1 CSVEGTSGGATWTGYNEQFF TGCAGCGTTGAAGGTACTAGCGGGGGGGCCACGTGGACCGGATACAATGAGCAGTTCTTC
TRBD1 TRBJ1-1 NA TRBV6-5 CASRQGANTEAFF TGTGCCAGCAGACAGGGGGCTAACACTGAAGCTTTCTTT
NA TRBJ1-6 NA TRBV11-2 CASSLGRGNSPLHF TGTGCCAGCAGCTTAGGGAGGGGTAATTCACCCCTCCACTTT
NA TRBJ2-3 NA TRBV12-3/TRBV12-4 CASSVPGTDTQYF TGTGCCAGCAGTGTCCCGGGCACAGATACGCAGTATTTT
NA TRBJ1-2 NA TRBV5-1 CASSLVSSYGYTF TGCGCCAGCAGCTTGGTGTCCAGCTATGGCTACACCTTC
TRBD1 TRBJ2-3 NA TRBV7-9 CASSSGTELDSTDTQYF TGTGCCAGCAGCTCCGGGACAGAACTAGATAGCACAGATACGCAGTATTTT
TRBD1 TRBJ1-1 NA TRBV6-5 CASSLDRGGTEAFF TGTGCCAGCAGTTTAGACAGGGGTGGCACTGAAGCTTTCTTT
NA TRBJ1-4 NA TRBV5-1 CASSLSGPLGEKLFF TGCGCCAGCAGCTTGTCTGGGCCGCTCGGTGAAAAACTGTTTTTT
NA TRBJ2-1 NA TRBV6-5 CASSSDSYNEQFF TGTGCCAGCAGCTCGGACAGCTACAATGAGCAGTTCTTC
NA TRBJ2-7 NA TRBV3-1/TRBV3-2 CASSLQGYPYEQYF TGTGCCAGCAGCCTGCAGGGGTATCCCTACGAGCAGTACTTC
NA TRBJ1-4 NA TRBV5-4 CASSLQGTNEKLFF TGTGCCAGCAGCCTACAGGGAACTAATGAAAAACTGTTTTTT
TRBD1 TRBJ1-6 NA TRBV7-9 CASSDTGGSPLHF TGTGCCAGCAGCGACACAGGGGGTTCACCCCTCCACTTT
TRBD2 TRBJ2-3 NA TRBV14 CASSARLAGADTQYF TGTGCCAGCAGCGCCCGACTAGCCGGGGCAGATACGCAGTATTTT
NA TRBJ1-1 few TRBV7-2 CASSLFGQTNTEAFF TGTGCCAGCAGCTTATTTGGGCAGACGAACACTGAAGCTTTCTTT
TRBD1 TRBJ2-2 NA TRBV4-3 CASSPIIQGTGELFF TGCGCCAGCAGCCCAATCATACAGGGGACCGGGGAGCTGTTTTTT
TRBD1 TRBJ1-5 NA TRBV2 CASTGTGGNQPQHF TGTGCCAGTACCGGGACAGGGGGCAATCAGCCCCAGCATTTT
NA TRBJ2-2 NA TRBV6-5 CAVRGANTGELFF TGTGCGGTCAGGGGGGCGAACACCGGGGAGCTGTTTTTT
TRBD1 TRBJ2-5 NA TRBV7-6 CASSLTGGDQETQYF TGTGCCAGCAGCCTGACAGGGGGGGATCAAGAGACCCAGTACTTC
TRBD1 TRBJ1-2 NA TRBV4-1 CASSTRTGPNYGYTF TGCGCCAGCAGCACCCGGACAGGGCCTAACTATGGCTACACCTTC
TRBD1 TRBJ1-3 NA TRBV6-6 CASRKTTGLSGNTIYF TGTGCCAGCAGAAAAACGACAGGGCTCTCTGGAAACACCATATATTTT
TRBD2 TRBJ2-7 NA TRBV19 CASSPGLAVVYEQYF TGTGCCAGTAGCCCGGGACTAGCGGTCGTCTACGAGCAGTACTTC
TRBD1 TRBJ1-1 NA TRBV5-1 CASSAGTGTEAFF TGCGCCAGCAGCGCAGGGACAGGCACTGAAGCTTTCTTT